This T cell receptor beta chain is drawn from a study of blood T cell repertoires in COVID-19. Data came from immunoSEQ multiplex PCR; TCRdb stores just in-frame clones and leaves some out. Among roughly 160,000 clones listed, around 85% were seen once. This CDR3 has 13 residues. CDR1 and CDR2 (germline): MNHEY, SMNVEV (reference sequence). Trimming took 2 bases from V and 4 from J, leaving 8 bases between them. This chain uses TRBV27 with TRBJ1-2, with D possibly being TRBD1 (5 bases). The sample was peripheral blood. This sequence was found in a man older than 75 with COVID-19, enrolled during active disease. The CDR3 reads CASSLKGFYGYTF. The CDR3 bases are TGTGCCAGCAGTTTAAAGGGGTTCTATGGCTACACCTTC.